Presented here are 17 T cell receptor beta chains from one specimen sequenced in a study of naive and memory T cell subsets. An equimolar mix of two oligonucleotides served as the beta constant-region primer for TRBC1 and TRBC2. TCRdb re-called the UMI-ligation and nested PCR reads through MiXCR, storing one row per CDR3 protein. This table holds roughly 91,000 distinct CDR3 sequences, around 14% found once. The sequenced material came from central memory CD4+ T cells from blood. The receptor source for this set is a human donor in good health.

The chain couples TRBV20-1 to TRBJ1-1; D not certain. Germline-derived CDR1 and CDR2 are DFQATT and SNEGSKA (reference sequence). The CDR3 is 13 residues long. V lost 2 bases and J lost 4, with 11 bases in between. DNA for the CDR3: TGCAGTGCTAGACGGGCGAGATCCACTGAAGCTTTCTTT. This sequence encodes CSARRARSTEAFF.

CDR3 protein: CSVRRGLQNYGYTF. DNA for the CDR3: TGCAGCGTTAGAAGGGGCCTACAAAACTATGGCTACACCTTC. The rearrangement joins TRBV29-1 to TRBJ1-2, with a tentative D call TRBD1 (5 bases). V lost 5 bases to trimming and J lost 2 bases, with 15 bases between them. This CDR3 is built from 14 residues. Per germline, CDR1 SQVTM and CDR2 ANQGSEA. Full variable domain (remainder filled in from reference TRBV29-1 and TRBJ1-2): SAVISQKPSRDICQRGTSLTIQCQVDSQVTMMFWYRQQPGQSLTLIATANQGSEATYESGFVIDKFPISRPNLTFSTLTVSNMSPEDSSIYLCSVRRGLQNYGYTFGSGTRLTVV.

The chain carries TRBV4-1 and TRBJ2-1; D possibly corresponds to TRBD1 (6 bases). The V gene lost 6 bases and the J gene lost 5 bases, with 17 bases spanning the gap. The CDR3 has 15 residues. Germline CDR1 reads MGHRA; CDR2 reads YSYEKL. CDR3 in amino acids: CASRRTDIMNNEQFF. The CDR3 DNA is TGCGCCAGCAGACGGACAGACATCATGAACAATGAGCAGTTCTTC.

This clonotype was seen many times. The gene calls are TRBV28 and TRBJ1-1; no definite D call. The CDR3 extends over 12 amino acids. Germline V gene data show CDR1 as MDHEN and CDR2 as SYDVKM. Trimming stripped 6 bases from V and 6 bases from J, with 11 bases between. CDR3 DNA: TGTGCCAGCAGATCCCACACGGCTGAAGCTTTCTTT. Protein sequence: CASRSHTAEAFF.

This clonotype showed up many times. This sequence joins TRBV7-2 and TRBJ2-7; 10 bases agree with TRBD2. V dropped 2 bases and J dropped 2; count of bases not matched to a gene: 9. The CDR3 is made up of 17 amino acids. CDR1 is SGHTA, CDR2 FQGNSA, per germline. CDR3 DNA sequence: TGTGCCAGCAGCTTAAAAAGCGGGAGGGCCCGAGCCTACGAGCAGTACTTC. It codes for CASSLKSGRARAYEQYF.

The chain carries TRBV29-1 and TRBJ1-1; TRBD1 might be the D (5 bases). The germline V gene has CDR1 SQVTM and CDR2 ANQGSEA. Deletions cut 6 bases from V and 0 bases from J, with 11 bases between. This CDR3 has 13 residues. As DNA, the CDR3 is TGCAGCGTCCGGGCAGGGCTGAACACTGAAGCTTTCTTT. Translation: CSVRAGLNTEAFF.

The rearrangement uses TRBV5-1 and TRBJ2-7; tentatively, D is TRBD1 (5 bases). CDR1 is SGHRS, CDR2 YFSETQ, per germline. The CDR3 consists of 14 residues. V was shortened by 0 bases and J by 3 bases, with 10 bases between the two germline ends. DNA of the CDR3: TGCGCCAGCAGCTTGGTGTCAGGGCGCTACGAGCAGTACTTC. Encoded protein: CASSLVSGRYEQYF.

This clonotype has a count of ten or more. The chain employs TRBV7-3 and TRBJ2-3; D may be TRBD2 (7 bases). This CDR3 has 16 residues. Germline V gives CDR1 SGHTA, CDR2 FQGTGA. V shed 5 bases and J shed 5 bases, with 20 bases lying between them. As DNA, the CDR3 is TGTGCCAGCAGCCCTCCGGGGGGCGTCGGAGGAGATACGCAGTATTTT. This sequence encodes CASSPPGGVGGDTQYF.

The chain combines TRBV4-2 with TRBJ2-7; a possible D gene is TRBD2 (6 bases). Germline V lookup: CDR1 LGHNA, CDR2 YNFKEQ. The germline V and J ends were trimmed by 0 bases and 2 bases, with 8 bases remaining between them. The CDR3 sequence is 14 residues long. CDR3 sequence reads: CASSQDREAYEQYF. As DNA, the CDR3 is TGTGCCAGCAGCCAAGACAGGGAGGCCTACGAGCAGTACTTC.

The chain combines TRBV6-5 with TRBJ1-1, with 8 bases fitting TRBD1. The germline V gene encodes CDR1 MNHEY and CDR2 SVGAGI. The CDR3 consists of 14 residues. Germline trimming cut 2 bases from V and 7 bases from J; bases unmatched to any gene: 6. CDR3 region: CASSYTTGAGEAFF. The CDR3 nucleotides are TGTGCCAGCAGTTACACGACAGGGGCAGGTGAAGCTTTCTTT.

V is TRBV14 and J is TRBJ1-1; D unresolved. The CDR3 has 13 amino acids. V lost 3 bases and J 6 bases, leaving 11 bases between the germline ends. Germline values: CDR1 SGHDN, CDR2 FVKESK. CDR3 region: CASSQIGKSEAFF. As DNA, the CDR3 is TGTGCCAGCAGCCAGATAGGGAAGTCTGAAGCTTTCTTT.

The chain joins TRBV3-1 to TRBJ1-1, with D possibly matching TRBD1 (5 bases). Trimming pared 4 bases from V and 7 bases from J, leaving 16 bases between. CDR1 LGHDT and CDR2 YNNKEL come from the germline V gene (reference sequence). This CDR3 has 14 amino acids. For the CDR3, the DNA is TGTGCCAGCAGCCCGGGGGTTGGGGAAGGTGAAGCTTTCTTT. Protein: CASSPGVGEGEAFF.

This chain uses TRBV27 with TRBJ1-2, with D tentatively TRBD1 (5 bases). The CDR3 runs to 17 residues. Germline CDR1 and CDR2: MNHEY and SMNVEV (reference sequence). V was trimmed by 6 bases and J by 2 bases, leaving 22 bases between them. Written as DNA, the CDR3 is TGTGCCAGCAGCCGAACTCACAGGAGGCTCCCAAACTATGGCTACACCTTC. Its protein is CASSRTHRRLPNYGYTF.

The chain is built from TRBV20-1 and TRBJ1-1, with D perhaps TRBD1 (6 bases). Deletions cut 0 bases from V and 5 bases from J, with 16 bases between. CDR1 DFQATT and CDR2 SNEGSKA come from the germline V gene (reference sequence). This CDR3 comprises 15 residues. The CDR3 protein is CSAREITGSRTEAFF. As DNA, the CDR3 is TGCAGTGCTAGAGAGATTACAGGGAGTCGGACTGAAGCTTTCTTT.

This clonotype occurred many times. CDR3 sequence (DNA): TGTGCCAGCAGTTTCCGGGACCGGCTCTCCTACGAGCAGTACTTC. Its translation: CASSFRDRLSYEQYF. The chain couples TRBV28 to TRBJ2-7; D might be TRBD1 or TRBD2, each matching 5 bases. This CDR3 is built from 15 residues. V lost 3 bases to trimming and J lost 0 bases, with 12 bases between them. The germline V gene has CDR1 MDHEN and CDR2 SYDVKM.

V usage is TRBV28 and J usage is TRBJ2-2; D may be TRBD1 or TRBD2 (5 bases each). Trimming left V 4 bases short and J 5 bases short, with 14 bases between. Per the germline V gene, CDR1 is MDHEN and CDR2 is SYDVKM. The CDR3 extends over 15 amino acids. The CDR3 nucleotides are TGTGCCAGCAGTTCCGGGACGCCAGTGACCGGGGAGCTGTTTTTT. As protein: CASSSGTPVTGELFF. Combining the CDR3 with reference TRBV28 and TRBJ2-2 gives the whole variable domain DVKVTQSSRYLVKRTGEKVFLECVQDMDHENMFWYRQDPGLGLRLIYFSYDVKMKEKGDIPEGYSVSREKKERFSLILESASTNQTSMYLCASSSGTPVTGELFFGEGSRLTVL.

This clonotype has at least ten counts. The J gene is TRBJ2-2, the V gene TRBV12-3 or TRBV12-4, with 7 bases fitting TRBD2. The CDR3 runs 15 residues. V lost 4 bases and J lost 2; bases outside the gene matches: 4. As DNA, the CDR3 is TGTGCCAGCAGTTACGGGACTACAAACACCGGGGAGCTGTTTTTT. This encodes CASSYGTTNTGELFF.